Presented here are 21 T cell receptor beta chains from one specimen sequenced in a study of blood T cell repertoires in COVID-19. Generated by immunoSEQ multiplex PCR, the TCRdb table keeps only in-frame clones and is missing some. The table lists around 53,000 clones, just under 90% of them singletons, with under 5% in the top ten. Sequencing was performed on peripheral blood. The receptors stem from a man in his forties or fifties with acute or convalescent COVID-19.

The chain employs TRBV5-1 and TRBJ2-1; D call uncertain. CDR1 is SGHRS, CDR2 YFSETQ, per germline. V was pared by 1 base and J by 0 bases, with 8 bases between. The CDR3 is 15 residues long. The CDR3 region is CASSLLVSSYNEQFF. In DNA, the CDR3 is TGCGCCAGCAGCTTGTTAGTGAGCTCCTACAATGAGCAGTTCTTC.

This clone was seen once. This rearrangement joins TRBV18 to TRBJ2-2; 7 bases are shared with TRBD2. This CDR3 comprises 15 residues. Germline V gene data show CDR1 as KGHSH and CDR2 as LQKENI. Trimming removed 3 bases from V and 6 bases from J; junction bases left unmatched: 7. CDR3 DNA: TGTGCCAGCTCACCCCGCGGGGGTAGCGCCGGGGAGCTGTTTTTT. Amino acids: CASSPRGGSAGELFF.

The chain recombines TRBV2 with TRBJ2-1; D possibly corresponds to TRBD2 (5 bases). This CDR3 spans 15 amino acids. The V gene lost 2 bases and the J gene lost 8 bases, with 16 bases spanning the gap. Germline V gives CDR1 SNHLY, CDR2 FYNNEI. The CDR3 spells CASSENRVTGDEQFF. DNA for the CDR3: TGTGCCAGCAGTGAAAATCGGGTAACCGGGGATGAGCAGTTCTTC.

The CDR3 spells CASSLGQNLRGTEAFF. The CDR3 region has the DNA TGTGCCAGCAGTTTAGGACAGAACCTCCGAGGCACTGAAGCTTTCTTT. The chain joins TRBV27 to TRBJ1-1, with a tentative D call TRBD1 (6 bases). CDR1 and CDR2 from the germline V gene are MNHEY and SMNVEV (reference sequence). Trimming took 2 bases from V and 4 from J, leaving 17 bases between them. This CDR3 spans 16 amino acids.

The CDR3, as DNA: TGTGCCAGCAGCTTAGCGCAGCGGGAGAGGGTGGATACGCAGTATTTT. This gives the protein CASSLAQRERVDTQYF. V and J are TRBV13 and TRBJ2-3, with TRBD2 matching 8 bases. J was trimmed by 6 bases and V by 1 base; bases with no gene match: 9. The CDR3 runs to 16 residues. Germline CDR1 is PRHDT and CDR2 is FYEKMQ (reference sequence).

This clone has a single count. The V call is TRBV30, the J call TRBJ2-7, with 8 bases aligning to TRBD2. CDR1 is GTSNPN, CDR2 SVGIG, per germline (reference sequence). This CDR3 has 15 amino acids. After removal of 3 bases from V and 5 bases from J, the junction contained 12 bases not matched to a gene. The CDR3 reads CAWRGSGRATDEQYF. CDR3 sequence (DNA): TGTGCCTGGAGAGGAAGCGGGAGAGCTACCGACGAGCAGTACTTC.

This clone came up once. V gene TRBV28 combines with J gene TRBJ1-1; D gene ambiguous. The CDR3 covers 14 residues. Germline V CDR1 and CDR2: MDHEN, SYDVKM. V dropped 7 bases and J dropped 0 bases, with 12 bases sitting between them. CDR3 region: CASTRRKMNTEAFF. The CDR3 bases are TGTGCCAGCACCCGGAGGAAAATGAACACTGAAGCTTTCTTT.

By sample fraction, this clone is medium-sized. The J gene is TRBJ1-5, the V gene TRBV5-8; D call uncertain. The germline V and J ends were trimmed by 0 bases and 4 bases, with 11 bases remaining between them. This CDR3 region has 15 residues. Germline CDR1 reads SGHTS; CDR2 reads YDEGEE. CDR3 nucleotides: TGTGCCAGCAGCTTGGCCGGCGGCCCGAATCAGCCCCAGCATTTT. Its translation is CASSLAGGPNQPQHF.

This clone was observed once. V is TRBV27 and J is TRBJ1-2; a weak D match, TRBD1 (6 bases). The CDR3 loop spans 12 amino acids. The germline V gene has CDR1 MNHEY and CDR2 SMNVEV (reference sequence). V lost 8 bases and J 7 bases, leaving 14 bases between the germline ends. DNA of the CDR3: TGTGCCAGCCAAGGGGGATTTTCTGGCTACACCTTC. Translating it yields CASQGGFSGYTF.

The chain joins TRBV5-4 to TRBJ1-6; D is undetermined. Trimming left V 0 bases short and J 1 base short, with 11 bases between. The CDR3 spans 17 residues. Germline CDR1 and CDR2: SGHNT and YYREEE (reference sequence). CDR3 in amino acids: CASSLVAGSSYNSPLHF. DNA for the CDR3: TGTGCCAGCAGCTTGGTGGCGGGTTCTTCCTATAATTCACCCCTCCACTTT.

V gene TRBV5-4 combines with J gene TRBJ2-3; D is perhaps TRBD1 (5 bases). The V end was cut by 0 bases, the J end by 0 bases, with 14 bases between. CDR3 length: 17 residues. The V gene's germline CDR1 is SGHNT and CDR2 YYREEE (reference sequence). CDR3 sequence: CASSLDFLDRSTDTQYF. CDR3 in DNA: TGTGCCAGCAGCTTGGATTTCCTAGACAGAAGCACAGATACGCAGTATTTT.

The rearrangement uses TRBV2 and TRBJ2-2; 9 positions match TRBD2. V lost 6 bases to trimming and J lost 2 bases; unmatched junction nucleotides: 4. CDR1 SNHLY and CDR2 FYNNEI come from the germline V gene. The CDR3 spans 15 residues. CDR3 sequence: CASRPGTSNTGELFF. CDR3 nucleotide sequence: TGTGCCAGCAGGCCGGGGACTAGCAACACCGGGGAGCTGTTTTTT.

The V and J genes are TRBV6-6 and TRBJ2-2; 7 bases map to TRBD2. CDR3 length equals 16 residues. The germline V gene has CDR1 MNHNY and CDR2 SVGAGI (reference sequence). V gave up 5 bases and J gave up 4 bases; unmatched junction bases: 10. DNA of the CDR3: TGTGCCAGCAGTCCCCCCCCGCGGGAGTCCACCGGGGAGCTGTTTTTT. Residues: CASSPPPRESTGELFF.

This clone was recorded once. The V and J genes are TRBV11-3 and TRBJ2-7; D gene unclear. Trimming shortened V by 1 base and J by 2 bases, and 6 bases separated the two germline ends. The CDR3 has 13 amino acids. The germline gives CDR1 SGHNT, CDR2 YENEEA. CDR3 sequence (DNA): TGTGCCAGCAGCTTAGGACAAACCTACGAGCAGTACTTC. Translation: CASSLGQTYEQYF.

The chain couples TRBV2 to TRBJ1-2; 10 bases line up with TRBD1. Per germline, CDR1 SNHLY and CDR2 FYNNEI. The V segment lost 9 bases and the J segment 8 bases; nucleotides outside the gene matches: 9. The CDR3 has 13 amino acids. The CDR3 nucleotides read TGTGCCAGAAGACAGGGGGCAGTAAAAGGCTACACCTTC. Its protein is CARRQGAVKGYTF.

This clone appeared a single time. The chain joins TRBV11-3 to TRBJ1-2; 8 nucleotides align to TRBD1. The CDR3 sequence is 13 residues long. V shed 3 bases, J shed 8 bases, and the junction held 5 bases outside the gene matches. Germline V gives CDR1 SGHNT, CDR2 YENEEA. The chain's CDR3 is CASSFRGQEGYTF. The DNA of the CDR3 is TGTGCCAGCAGCTTCAGGGGGCAGGAAGGCTACACCTTC.

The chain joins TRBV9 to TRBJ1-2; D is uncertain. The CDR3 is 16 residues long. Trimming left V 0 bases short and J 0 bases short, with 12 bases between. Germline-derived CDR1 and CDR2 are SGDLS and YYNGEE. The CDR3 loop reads CASSVGRELSNYGYTF. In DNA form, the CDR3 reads TGTGCCAGCAGCGTAGGACGGGAATTGTCTAACTATGGCTACACCTTC.

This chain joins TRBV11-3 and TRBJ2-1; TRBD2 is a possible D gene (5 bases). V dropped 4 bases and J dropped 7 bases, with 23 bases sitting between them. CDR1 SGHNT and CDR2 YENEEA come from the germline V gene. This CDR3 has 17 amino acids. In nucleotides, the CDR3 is TGTGCCAGCAGCTCTACCGAATTGGTCTCGGAGGAGAATGAGCAGTTCTTC. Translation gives CASSSTELVSEENEQFF.

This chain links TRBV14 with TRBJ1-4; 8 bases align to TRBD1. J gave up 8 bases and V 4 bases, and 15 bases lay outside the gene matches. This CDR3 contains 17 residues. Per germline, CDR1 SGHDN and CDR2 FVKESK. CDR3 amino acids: CASSLLSPDRVEEKLFF. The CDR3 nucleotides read TGTGCCAGCAGCCTTTTATCTCCGGACAGGGTTGAAGAAAAACTGTTTTTT.

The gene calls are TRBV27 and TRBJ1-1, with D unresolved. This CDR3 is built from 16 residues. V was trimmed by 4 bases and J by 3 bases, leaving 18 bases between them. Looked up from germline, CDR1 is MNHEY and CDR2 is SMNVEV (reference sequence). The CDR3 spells CASSSDGEAWDTEAFF. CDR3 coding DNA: TGTGCCAGCAGTTCCGACGGAGAAGCCTGGGACACTGAAGCTTTCTTT.

Written as DNA, the CDR3 is TGTGCCTGGAATGGACTAGCGGGGGATACGAACACCGGGGAGCTGTTTTTT. This gives the protein CAWNGLAGDTNTGELFF. The J gene is TRBJ2-2, the V gene TRBV30, with 13 bases fitting TRBD2. V gave up 4 bases and J gave up 0 bases; unmatched junction bases: 5. CDR1 and CDR2 from the germline V gene are GTSNPN and SVGIG (reference sequence). The CDR3 covers 17 residues.